Listed below are T cell receptor beta chains from one sample, sequenced in a study of T cells in Graves' hyperthyroidism and ophthalmopathy. TCRdb analysed the multiplex PCR reads with MiXCR anew, one entry per CDR3 protein. The data contain 250,000 to 400,000 distinct CDR3 sequences, around 13% of them singletons. The specimen was blood. Receptors were obtained from a woman in her 40s with Graves' ophthalmopathy. Each CDR3 is given with its conserved first and last residue. The D gene is left open where the match is weak. A row's size may be missing; if present it is once, few, many or a size class.

cdr3_nt	cdr3_aa	clone_size	d_call	v_call	j_call
TGCAGTGCTCTTGCCGGGACCAATCAGCCCCAGCATTTT	CSALAGTNQPQHF	many	NA	TRBV20-1	TRBJ1-5
TGTGCCAGCAGTCTCCCAACGGCGTCCCAGAATGAAAAACTGTTTTTT	CASSLPTASQNEKLFF	many	NA	TRBV28	TRBJ1-4
TGTGCCAGCTCACCAACAGGGCGGCTTAACACTGAAGCTTTCTTT	CASSPTGRLNTEAFF	NA	NA	TRBV18	TRBJ1-1
TGTGCCAGCAGCTTATTTGTCGCGAACACCGGGGAGCTGTTTTTT	CASSLFVANTGELFF	NA	NA	TRBV7-2	TRBJ2-2
TGTGCCACCTCTAAAACAGGTGCGGTAACTGAAGCTTTCTTT	CATSKTGAVTEAFF	many	NA	TRBV12-3/TRBV12-4	TRBJ1-1
TGCAGCGCAAGCTTGGGGGTGGGATACGAGCAGTACTTC	CSASLGVGYEQYF	few	NA	TRBV29-1	TRBJ2-7
TGTGCCAGCTCCCTCGCAGCTAGCGCCTACGAGCAGTACTTC	CASSLAASAYEQYF	once	NA	TRBV18	TRBJ2-7
TGTGCCAGCAGACTCTTAGCGGGAGCTAGTAGGGATGAGCAGTTCTTC	CASRLLAGASRDEQFF	many	TRBD2	TRBV28	TRBJ2-1
TGTGCCACCAGCAGAGACAGGGTGGCCTTCTCTGGGGCCAACGTCCTGACTTTC	CATSRDRVAFSGANVLTF	NA	NA	TRBV15	TRBJ2-6
TGCGCCAGCAGCTTGACCGGGACCGGCAATCAGCCCCAGCATTTT	CASSLTGTGNQPQHF	few	NA	TRBV5-1	TRBJ1-5
TGTGCTAGTGGTTTGCAGCCCAATGAGCAGTTCTTC	CASGLQPNEQFF	many	NA	TRBV12-5	TRBJ2-1
TGTGCCAGCAGTCCGTGGGGGGATGATGGCTACACCTTC	CASSPWGDDGYTF	NA	NA	TRBV2	TRBJ1-2
TGTGCCAGCAGTATCGGTAGGCCTCGCTACAATGAGCAGTTCTTC	CASSIGRPRYNEQFF	many	NA	TRBV6-2/TRBV6-3	TRBJ2-1
TGTGCCAGCAGGCCGACAGGTGGAGAGGCCCAGTACTTC	CASRPTGGEAQYF	NA	NA	TRBV12-3/TRBV12-4	TRBJ2-5
TGCAGTGGTCAGGGGGGACAGAACACTGAAGCTTTCTTT	CSGQGGQNTEAFF	few	TRBD1	TRBV20-1	TRBJ1-1
TGTGCTAGTGGTTCCGGTGCTTATGGTCAGCCCCAGCATTTT	CASGSGAYGQPQHF	many	NA	TRBV12-5	TRBJ1-5
TGTGCCAGCAGCTTAGCGCGCGCGGGGCTGTACCAAGAGACCCAGTACTTC	CASSLARAGLYQETQYF	NA	NA	TRBV7-8	TRBJ2-5
TGTGCCAGCAGTTTAGTTGGGCGAGGTCAGCCCCAGCATTTT	CASSLVGRGQPQHF	many	NA	TRBV12-3/TRBV12-4	TRBJ1-5
TGTGCCAGCAGTGACTCGCCCTACGGTAGTCAGCCCCAGCATTTT	CASSDSPYGSQPQHF	many	NA	TRBV27	TRBJ1-5
TGTGCCAGCAGTTTGGGGCCGGGGCTAATACGTAATGAGCAGTTCTTC	CASSLGPGLIRNEQFF	many	NA	TRBV28	TRBJ2-1
TGTGCCAGCAGGTTAACCACGCCCGGGTCGAACACTGAAGCTTTCTTT	CASRLTTPGSNTEAFF	NA	NA	TRBV5-6	TRBJ1-1
TGTGCCAGCAGTGGGACTAGCGGGGGGAAGTCAGATACGCAGTATTTT	CASSGTSGGKSDTQYF	many	TRBD2	TRBV2	TRBJ2-3
TGTGCCAGCAGCCAAGATGAGGGGACCGGTTCTACGCAGTATTTT	CASSQDEGTGSTQYF	few	NA	TRBV4-2	TRBJ2-3
TGTGCCAGTAGTCCTCCGCCGGGCAGTGCGGCTAATGAAAAACTGTTTTTT	CASSPPPGSAANEKLFF	few	NA	TRBV19	TRBJ1-4
TGTGCCACCAGGTCCTCAGGGGCCTATGGCTACACCTTC	CATRSSGAYGYTF	NA	NA	TRBV15	TRBJ1-2
TGCGCCAGCAGCCCCAGGACAGGCGATAATGAAAAACTGTTTTTT	CASSPRTGDNEKLFF	NA	TRBD1	TRBV5-1	TRBJ1-4
TGTGCCAGCAGGCCAACTACAGGGGGCGTTCAGCCCCAGCATTTT	CASRPTTGGVQPQHF	NA	TRBD1	TRBV28	TRBJ1-5
TGCGCCAGCAGACTTGGGACACCCTACGAGCAGTACTTC	CASRLGTPYEQYF	many	NA	TRBV5-1	TRBJ2-7
TGTGCCAGCAGCCGTTTTGCGAATTCACCCCTCCACTTT	CASSRFANSPLHF	NA	NA	TRBV11-2	TRBJ1-6